The rows below give T cell receptor beta chains drawn from one sample of a study of blood T cell repertoires in COVID-19. Profiling relied on immunoSEQ multiplex PCR, and the TCRdb table lists in-frame clones only, not all of them. The repertoire holds approximately 270,000 clones, with roughly nine tenths as singletons. Sequencing was performed on PBMCs or T cells enriched from blood (not recorded which). These receptors all stem from a human donor in a cohort exposed to, infected with or recovered from COVID-19 (not recorded which). The donor label of this sample is uncertain. The CDR3 runs from the conserved cysteine through the conserved F or W. The order of the fields is D gene, V gene, CDR3 protein. D genes are given only for firm matches.

- | TRBV6-2/TRBV6-3 | CASSYGVAAYTDTQYF
TRBD2 | TRBV7-2 | CASSLEAGGAHF
- | TRBV12-3/TRBV12-4 | CASSRGGNQPQHF
- | TRBV21-1 | CASRGPTRGQPQHF
TRBD1 | TRBV29-1 | CSVGRDRGVGSNQPQHF
- | TRBV7-8 | CASSPLLGQGSGNTIYF
TRBD1 | TRBV14 | CASSQGIQGWLGTEAFF
- | TRBV6-1 | CASSEAWTANNSPLHF
TRBD2 | TRBV6-2/TRBV6-3 | CASSYPNGGAYEQYF
- | TRBV18 | CASSPIGGSSYNSPLHF
TRBD1 | TRBV27 | CASSYRQGLEKLFF
TRBD1 | TRBV29-1 | CSAKTGTYGYTF
- | TRBV20-1 | CSASAGTEAFF
- | TRBV7-9 | CASSPAGLPYNSPLHF